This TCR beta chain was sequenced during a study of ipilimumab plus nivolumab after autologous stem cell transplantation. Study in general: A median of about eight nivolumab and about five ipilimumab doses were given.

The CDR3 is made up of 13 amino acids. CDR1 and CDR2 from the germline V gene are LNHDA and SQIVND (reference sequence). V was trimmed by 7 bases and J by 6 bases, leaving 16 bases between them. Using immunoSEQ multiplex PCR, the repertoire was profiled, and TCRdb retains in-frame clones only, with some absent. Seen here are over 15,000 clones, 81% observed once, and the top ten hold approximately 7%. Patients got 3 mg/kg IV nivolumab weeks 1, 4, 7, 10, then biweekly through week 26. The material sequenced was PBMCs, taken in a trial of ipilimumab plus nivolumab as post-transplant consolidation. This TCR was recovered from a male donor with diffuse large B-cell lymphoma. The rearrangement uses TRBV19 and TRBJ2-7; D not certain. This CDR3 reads CASTPSNGVEQYF. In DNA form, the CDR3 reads TGTGCCAGTACCCCCTCGAATGGGGTCGAGCAGTACTTC.